A single count supports the clone carrying this T cell receptor (beta chain). The sample is drawn from a study of CD8 T cells in Susac syndrome. Random hexamers were used to reverse transcribe about 0.5 to 1 ug of RNA. MiXCR, applied by TCRdb to the immunoSEQ multiplex PCR reads, yields one record per CDR3 protein. In the table there are 150,000 or so distinct CDR3 sequences, approximately 95% of which are singletons. Trimming removed 5 bases from V and 4 bases from J; junction bases left unmatched: 11. Germline-derived CDR1 and CDR2 are MNHNS and SASEGT. This CDR3 comprises 17 residues. This sequence originates from a human donor with Susac syndrome. The V gene is TRBV6-1, the J gene TRBJ2-7; 13 nucleotides line up with TRBD2. The sequenced sample was CD4+ T cells from PBMCs. As DNA, the CDR3 is TGTGCCAGCAGTCGTACTAGCGGGGGGGCCACTGGATACGAGCAGTACTTC. It specifies CASSRTSGGATGYEQYF.